The source of this T cell receptor (beta chain) is a study of blood T cells in healthy people across ages. A second PCR, run for roughly 7 to 11 cycles, used a sample-barcoded 5' primer plus a J-beta primer mix. One entry per CDR3 protein, called by TCRdb with MiXCR from the 5' RACE reads. Here the sample spans about 650,000 distinct CDR3 sequences, approximately 29% being singletons. Germline V CDR1 and CDR2: DFQATT, SNEGSKA (reference sequence). V was shortened by 3 bases and J by 0 bases, with 13 bases between the two germline ends. This CDR3 region has 15 residues. Material for sequencing was blood. This TCR derives from a woman at least 80 years old in good health. The chain carries TRBV20-1 and TRBJ2-3; either TRBD1 or TRBD2 may fit D (6 bases each). Here the CDR3 DNA reads TGCAGTGCTAGTGGGGGGCGTTCTAGCACAGATACGCAGTATTTT. It codes for CSASGGRSSTDTQYF.